The 5 T cell receptor beta chains in this list originate from one sample, sequenced in a study of regulatory T cells in long-lasting Graves disease (dated by TCRdb to about 2021). This sample's time point label indicates: persistent/refractory GD, antithyroid drugs over 5 years with positive TRAb. For both TCR sequencing and RNA sequencing, RNA was extracted from PBMCs using TRIzol. Library generation was performed with multiplex PCR. The sequencer listed for this sample is Illumina HiSeq 4000. CDR3 regions were amplified by Arm-PCR with iRepertoire HTBI primers to construct TCR beta libraries. In-frame beta chains were kept once TCRdb had trimmed the public reads at Q25 with fastp and called clones with MiXCR. Each CDR3 protein appears once, grouped with its most common genes and DNA. This sample lists under 450,000 distinct CDR3 sequences; roughly 20% were detected once. 25% to 35% of the sample lies in the top ten.

Material: peripheral blood mononuclear cells (PBMCs), obtained when the disease was refractory, from a patient treated with antithyroid drugs. Receptors were obtained from a woman aged 40 to 55 with Graves disease. Donor details come from another sample of the same person, matched by shared clones.

This clonotype was seen ten or more times. The chain carries TRBV28 and TRBJ1-5, with 8 bases identical to TRBD1. Germline CDR1 is MDHEN and CDR2 is SYDVKM. This CDR3 region has 14 residues. The junction had 2 bases not matched to a gene; V was cut back by 5 bases and J by 2 bases. The CDR3 loop is CASSTGQGNQPQHF. CDR3 sequence (DNA): TGTGCCAGCAGTACGGGACAGGGCAATCAGCCCCAGCATTTT.

The chain uses TRBV29-1 and TRBJ1-1; no clear D. The CDR3 sequence is 11 residues long. The V gene lost 4 bases and the J gene lost 5 bases, with 8 bases spanning the gap. The V gene's germline CDR1 is SQVTM and CDR2 ANQGSEA. The CDR3 here is CSVVLGTEAFF. The CDR3, as DNA: TGCAGCGTTGTGCTGGGTACTGAAGCTTTCTTT.

This clonotype has just a few counts. The V gene is TRBV6-1, the J gene TRBJ2-2; the D gene is possibly TRBD2 (6 bases). Between the trimmed V and J ends, which lost 7 bases and 1 base, there was a span of 25 bases. The CDR3 is made up of 19 amino acids. CDR1 is MNHNS, CDR2 SASEGT, per germline. CDR3 sequence: CASTPSGGGVLQNTGELFF. The CDR3 nucleotides are TGTGCCAGCACTCCCTCTGGAGGAGGGGTCCTCCAGAACACCGGGGAGCTGTTTTTT.

In this sample, this clonotype turned up many times. The rearrangement joins TRBV7-8 to TRBJ2-2; 7 bases line up with TRBD2. V dropped 2 bases and J dropped 0; count of bases not matched to a gene: 3. CDR1 is SGHVS and CDR2 is FQNEAQ in the germline V gene. The CDR3 runs 16 residues. CDR3 amino acids: CASSLLGGTNTGELFF. CDR3 nucleotides: TGTGCCAGCAGCTTATTGGGAGGGACGAACACCGGGGAGCTGTTTTTT.

This clonotype was observed a handful of times. This chain uses TRBV3-1 with TRBJ1-6; D gene unclear. Trimming pared 1 base from V and 10 bases from J, leaving 8 bases between. CDR1 and CDR2 from the germline V gene are LGHDT and YNNKEL (reference sequence). This CDR3 is 13 amino acids long. CDR3 region: CASSQVRSSPLHF. The CDR3 nucleotides are TGTGCCAGCAGCCAAGTTCGGAGCTCACCCCTCCACTTT.